This is a list of T cell receptor beta chains from one sample in a study of cytomegalovirus exposure and HLA in healthy donors. Sequenced by immunoSEQ multiplex PCR; TCRdb stores in-frame clones only, minus some. The sample carries roughly 200,000 clones, 65% to 80% recorded once. The sequencing input was PBMCs. The receptor set was obtained from a woman in her 30s in good health and CMV-seropositive. Each CDR3 is given with its conserved first and last residue. Fields, in order: CDR3 protein, CDR3 DNA, D gene, J gene, V gene, clone size. The D gene is left open where the match is weak. Size is stated for part of the rows, as once, few or many counts, or as a class when the clone is expanded.

CDR3 protein: CASSLTELTAGQPQHF
CDR3 DNA: TGCGCCAGCAGCTTGACGGAATTGACAGCGGGCCAGCCCCAGCATTTT
D gene: .
J gene: TRBJ1-5
V gene: TRBV5-1
clone size: .

CDR3 protein: CASSLAAGTNEKLFF
CDR3 DNA: TGCGCCAGCAGCTTGGCCGCGGGTACCAATGAAAAACTGTTTTTT
D gene: .
J gene: TRBJ1-4
V gene: TRBV5-1
clone size: .

CDR3 protein: CASSLNRDNEQYF
CDR3 DNA: TGCGCCAGCAGCCTAAACCGGGACAACGAGCAGTACTTC
D gene: .
J gene: TRBJ2-7
V gene: TRBV5-1
clone size: .

CDR3 protein: CSAVQGAGQPQHF
CDR3 DNA: TGCAGCGCCGTACAGGGGGCAGGTCAGCCCCAGCATTTT
D gene: TRBD1
J gene: TRBJ1-5
V gene: TRBV29-1
clone size: .

CDR3 protein: CASSTGQGREPQHF
CDR3 DNA: TGCGCCAGCAGCACCGGACAGGGGCGGGAGCCCCAGCATTTT
D gene: TRBD1
J gene: TRBJ1-5
V gene: TRBV5-1
clone size: .

CDR3 protein: CASSLSTGGWYGYTF
CDR3 DNA: TGTGCCAGCAGTCTATCGACAGGGGGCTGGTATGGCTACACCTTC
D gene: TRBD1
J gene: TRBJ1-2
V gene: TRBV27
clone size: .

CDR3 protein: CASSTFPGDDEQFF
CDR3 DNA: TGCGCCAGCAGCACCTTCCCGGGAGATGATGAGCAGTTCTTC
D gene: .
J gene: TRBJ2-1
V gene: TRBV5-1
clone size: .

CDR3 protein: CASREREGLETQYF
CDR3 DNA: TGTGCCAGCAGGGAGCGGGAGGGCCTGGAGACCCAGTACTTC
D gene: TRBD2
J gene: TRBJ2-5
V gene: TRBV2
clone size: .

CDR3 protein: CASWDSNIQYF
CDR3 DNA: TGCGCCAGCTGGGACAGTAACATTCAGTACTTC
D gene: TRBD1
J gene: TRBJ2-4
V gene: TRBV5-1
clone size: .

CDR3 protein: CASGLARSGTYYEQYF
CDR3 DNA: TGTGCTAGTGGTCTCGCGCGGAGCGGGACTTACTACGAGCAGTACTTC
D gene: TRBD2
J gene: TRBJ2-7
V gene: TRBV12-5
clone size: .

CDR3 protein: CASSLGRGVTNTGELFF
CDR3 DNA: TGTGCCAGTAGTCTAGGCCGGGGGGTGACTAACACCGGGGAGCTGTTTTTT
D gene: TRBD2
J gene: TRBJ2-2
V gene: TRBV19
clone size: .

CDR3 protein: CASSLGRTTGTNEKLFF
CDR3 DNA: TGTGCCAGCAGCTTAGGAAGGACCACGGGGACTAATGAAAAACTGTTTTTT
D gene: .
J gene: TRBJ1-4
V gene: TRBV11-3
clone size: .

CDR3 protein: CASSIRSGELFF
CDR3 DNA: TGTGCCAGTAGTATACGGAGCGGGGAGCTGTTTTTT
D gene: .
J gene: TRBJ2-2
V gene: TRBV19
clone size: .

CDR3 protein: CASSPLYGQATRETQYF
CDR3 DNA: TGTGCCAGCAGTCCCCTATACGGACAAGCTACCAGAGAGACCCAGTACTTC
D gene: .
J gene: TRBJ2-5
V gene: TRBV27
clone size: .

CDR3 protein: CASSLTENSPLHF
CDR3 DNA: TGCGCCAGCAGTCTGACGGAGAATTCACCCCTCCACTTT
D gene: .
J gene: TRBJ1-6
V gene: TRBV10-2
clone size: .

CDR3 protein: CASSVGSGTSGRRAYYNEQFF
CDR3 DNA: TGTGCCAGCAGCGTAGGGTCCGGGACTAGCGGGAGAAGGGCATACTACAATGAGCAGTTCTTC
D gene: TRBD2
J gene: TRBJ2-1
V gene: TRBV9
clone size: once

CDR3 protein: CASSHLPGLSYNEQFF
CDR3 DNA: TGCGCCAGCAGCCACCTCCCGGGACTCTCCTACAATGAGCAGTTCTTC
D gene: .
J gene: TRBJ2-1
V gene: TRBV4-1
clone size: .

CDR3 protein: CASSVGTSGNTGELFF
CDR3 DNA: TGTGCCAGCAGCGTAGGGACTAGCGGGAACACCGGGGAGCTGTTTTTT
D gene: TRBD2
J gene: TRBJ2-2
V gene: TRBV9
clone size: .

CDR3 protein: CASSLFGSGRIKPEQYF
CDR3 DNA: TGTGCCAGCAGCTTATTCGGTAGCGGGAGAATAAAGCCCGAGCAGTACTTC
D gene: TRBD2
J gene: TRBJ2-7
V gene: TRBV11-3
clone size: .

CDR3 protein: CATSPNGGSSYEQYF
CDR3 DNA: TGTGCCACCAGCCCTAATGGGGGGAGCTCCTACGAGCAGTACTTC
D gene: .
J gene: TRBJ2-7
V gene: TRBV15
clone size: .

CDR3 protein: CSVGRKGAYEQYF
CDR3 DNA: TGCAGCGTTGGAAGGAAGGGGGCCTACGAGCAGTACTTC
D gene: .
J gene: TRBJ2-7
V gene: TRBV29-1
clone size: .

CDR3 protein: CASSLAFSGGARTDTQYF
CDR3 DNA: TGCGCCAGCAGCTTGGCCTTTAGCGGGGGGGCCCGCACAGATACGCAGTATTTT
D gene: TRBD2
J gene: TRBJ2-3
V gene: TRBV5-1
clone size: once

CDR3 protein: CATRKSGNTEAFF
CDR3 DNA: TGTGCCACCCGAAAATCCGGGAACACTGAAGCTTTCTTT
D gene: .
J gene: TRBJ1-1
V gene: TRBV27
clone size: once

CDR3 protein: CASSFRQGAGELFF
CDR3 DNA: TGTGCCAGCAGCTTTAGACAGGGGGCCGGGGAGCTGTTTTTT
D gene: TRBD1
J gene: TRBJ2-2
V gene: TRBV5-6
clone size: once

CDR3 protein: CASSQGGGYTF
CDR3 DNA: TGTGCCAGCAGTCAGGGGGGCGGCTACACCTTC
D gene: TRBD1
J gene: TRBJ1-2
V gene: TRBV4-2
clone size: few

CDR3 protein: CASSFPPGSSYNEQFF
CDR3 DNA: TGTGCCAGCAGCTTCCCTCCTGGGAGCTCCTACAATGAGCAGTTCTTC
D gene: .
J gene: TRBJ2-1
V gene: TRBV5-6
clone size: once

CDR3 protein: CASSQDSGRGSGYTF
CDR3 DNA: TGCGCCAGCAGCCAAGACTCCGGGAGGGGTAGCGGCTACACCTTC
D gene: .
J gene: TRBJ1-2
V gene: TRBV4-3
clone size: .

CDR3 protein: CASSLSGGYQPQHF
CDR3 DNA: TGTGCCAGCAGTTTATCGGGGGGGTATCAGCCCCAGCATTTT
D gene: .
J gene: TRBJ1-5
V gene: TRBV27
clone size: .

CDR3 protein: CASSQNGQGGSGANVLTF
CDR3 DNA: TGCGCCAGCAGCCAGAACGGACAGGGGGGTTCAGGGGCCAACGTCCTGACTTTC
D gene: TRBD1
J gene: TRBJ2-6
V gene: TRBV4-3
clone size: .

CDR3 protein: CASSPSMIAGAGELFF
CDR3 DNA: TGTGCCAGCAGCCCCTCTATGATAGCGGGAGCCGGGGAGCTGTTTTTT
D gene: TRBD2
J gene: TRBJ2-2
V gene: TRBV11-3
clone size: .

CDR3 protein: CASSSLFPQTGTQNYGYTF
CDR3 DNA: TGTGCCAGCAGCTCTCTTTTTCCGCAGACCGGGACACAGAACTATGGCTACACCTTC
D gene: .
J gene: TRBJ1-2
V gene: TRBV11-2
clone size: .

CDR3 protein: CAWSDGGGITDTQYF
CDR3 DNA: TGTGCCTGGAGCGATGGTGGGGGGATCACAGATACGCAGTATTTT
D gene: .
J gene: TRBJ2-3
V gene: TRBV30
clone size: .

CDR3 protein: CSASPQGITDTQYF
CDR3 DNA: TGCAGCGCCTCGCCCCAGGGGATCACAGATACGCAGTATTTT
D gene: .
J gene: TRBJ2-3
V gene: TRBV29-1
clone size: .

CDR3 protein: CASTYSGSTDTQYF
CDR3 DNA: TGTGCCAGCACCTATAGCGGAAGCACAGATACGCAGTATTTT
D gene: .
J gene: TRBJ2-3
V gene: TRBV2
clone size: .

CDR3 protein: CASSTSGQDRLYTF
CDR3 DNA: TGTGCCAGCAGCACCTCCGGACAGGATCGTCTCTACACCTTC
D gene: TRBD1
J gene: TRBJ1-2
V gene: TRBV9
clone size: .

CDR3 protein: CASSPWGTGASNQPQHF
CDR3 DNA: TGTGCCAGCAGTCCCTGGGGGACAGGGGCGAGCAATCAGCCCCAGCATTTT
D gene: TRBD1
J gene: TRBJ1-5
V gene: TRBV28
clone size: .

CDR3 protein: CASSPSDEQFF
CDR3 DNA: TGTGCCAGCAGTCCTAGCGATGAGCAGTTCTTC
D gene: .
J gene: TRBJ2-1
V gene: TRBV2
clone size: .

CDR3 protein: CASSLSRDFHGYTF
CDR3 DNA: TGTGCCAGCAGCTTATCTAGAGATTTCCATGGCTACACCTTC
D gene: .
J gene: TRBJ1-2
V gene: TRBV7-6
clone size: .

CDR3 protein: CASSRYSSPGATNEKLFF
CDR3 DNA: TGCGCCAGCAGCCGGTACTCCAGTCCGGGGGCAACTAATGAAAAACTGTTTTTT
D gene: .
J gene: TRBJ1-4
V gene: TRBV4-3
clone size: .

CDR3 protein: CASTNRGRKGYTF
CDR3 DNA: TGTGCCAGCACCAACCGGGGGAGGAAGGGCTACACCTTC
D gene: .
J gene: TRBJ1-2
V gene: TRBV6-5
clone size: few

CDR3 protein: CASGVAGGFDYEQYF
CDR3 DNA: TGTGCCAGTGGCGTAGCGGGAGGCTTTGACTACGAGCAGTACTTC
D gene: TRBD2
J gene: TRBJ2-7
V gene: TRBV19
clone size: .

CDR3 protein: CASRIGVGTRNYGYTF
CDR3 DNA: TGTGCCAGTAGGATCGGGGTGGGGACTCGAAACTATGGCTACACCTTC
D gene: .
J gene: TRBJ1-2
V gene: TRBV19
clone size: .

CDR3 protein: CASSPPGRNQPQHF
CDR3 DNA: TGCGCCAGCAGCCCCCCCGGGAGGAACCAGCCCCAGCATTTT
D gene: .
J gene: TRBJ1-5
V gene: TRBV4-1
clone size: .

CDR3 protein: CASSLSTGSTEAFF
CDR3 DNA: TGTGCCAGCTCACTCTCGACAGGGTCCACTGAAGCTTTCTTT
D gene: TRBD1
J gene: TRBJ1-1
V gene: TRBV18
clone size: .

CDR3 protein: CAISDRDRVYEQYF
CDR3 DNA: TGTGCCATCAGTGACAGGGACAGGGTCTACGAGCAGTACTTC
D gene: TRBD1
J gene: TRBJ2-7
V gene: TRBV10-3
clone size: .

CDR3 protein: CAISERQFYGYTF
CDR3 DNA: TGTGCCATCAGTGAGAGACAGTTCTATGGCTACACCTTC
D gene: .
J gene: TRBJ1-2
V gene: TRBV10-3
clone size: .

CDR3 protein: CASSIGGNNSPLHF
CDR3 DNA: TGTGCCAGTAGTATAGGGGGCAATAATTCACCCCTCCACTTT
D gene: .
J gene: TRBJ1-6
V gene: TRBV19
clone size: .

CDR3 protein: CASSRAFGAGAISTDTQYF
CDR3 DNA: TGTGCCAGCAGCCGGGCTTTTGGGGCGGGAGCTATTAGCACAGATACGCAGTATTTT
D gene: TRBD2
J gene: TRBJ2-3
V gene: TRBV11-3
clone size: .

CDR3 protein: CASSPLGQIFSYEQYF
CDR3 DNA: TGCGCCAGCAGCCCCCTGGGACAGATCTTCTCCTACGAGCAGTACTTC
D gene: TRBD1
J gene: TRBJ2-7
V gene: TRBV5-1
clone size: .

CDR3 protein: CASTPPGQSFDIQYF
CDR3 DNA: TGTGCCAGCACGCCCCCGGGACAAAGTTTTGACATTCAGTACTTC
D gene: .
J gene: TRBJ2-4
V gene: TRBV11-2
clone size: .